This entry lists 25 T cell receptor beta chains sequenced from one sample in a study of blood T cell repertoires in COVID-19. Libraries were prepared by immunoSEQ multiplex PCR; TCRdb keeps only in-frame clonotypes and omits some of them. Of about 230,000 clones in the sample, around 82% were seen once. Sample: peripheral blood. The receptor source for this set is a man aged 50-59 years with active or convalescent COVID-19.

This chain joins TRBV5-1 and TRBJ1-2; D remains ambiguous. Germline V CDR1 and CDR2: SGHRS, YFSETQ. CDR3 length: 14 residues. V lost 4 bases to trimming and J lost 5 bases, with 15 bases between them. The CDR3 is CASSTQDSNYGYTF. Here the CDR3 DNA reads TGCGCCAGCAGCACTCAGGACTCGAATTATGGCTACACCTTC.

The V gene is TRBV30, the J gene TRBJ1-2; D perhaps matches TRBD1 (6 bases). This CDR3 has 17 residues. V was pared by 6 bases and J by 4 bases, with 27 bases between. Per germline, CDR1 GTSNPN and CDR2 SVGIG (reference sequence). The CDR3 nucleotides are TGTGCCTGCCGGGCGGGGGGCGAGGGGAGAATTTCCTATGGCTACACCTTC. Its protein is CACRAGGEGRISYGYTF.

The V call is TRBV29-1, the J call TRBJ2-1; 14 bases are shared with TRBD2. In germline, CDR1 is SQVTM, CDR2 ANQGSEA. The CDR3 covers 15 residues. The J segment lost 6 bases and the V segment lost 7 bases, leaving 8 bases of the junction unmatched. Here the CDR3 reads CSAAKTSGGGNEQFF. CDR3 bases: TGCAGCGCCGCGAAGACTAGCGGGGGGGGCAATGAGCAGTTCTTC.

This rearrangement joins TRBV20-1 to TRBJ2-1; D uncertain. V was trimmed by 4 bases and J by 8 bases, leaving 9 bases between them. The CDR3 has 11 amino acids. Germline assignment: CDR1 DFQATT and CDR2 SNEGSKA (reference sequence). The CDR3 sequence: CSATSEYEQFF. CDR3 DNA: TGCAGTGCTACGTCCGAGTATGAGCAGTTCTTC.

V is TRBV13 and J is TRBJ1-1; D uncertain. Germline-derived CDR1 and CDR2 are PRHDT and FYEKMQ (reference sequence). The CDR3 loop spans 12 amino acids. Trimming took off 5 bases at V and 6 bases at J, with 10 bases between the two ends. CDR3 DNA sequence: TGTGCCAGCAGCCCGAGGGTATCTGAAGCTTTCTTT. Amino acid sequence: CASSPRVSEAFF.

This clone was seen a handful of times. CDR3 region: CASSFDRANQPQHF. As DNA, the CDR3 is TGTGCCAGCAGCTTCGACAGGGCCAATCAGCCCCAGCATTTT. This chain joins TRBV5-5 and TRBJ1-5; 7 nucleotides align to TRBD1. CDR3 length: 14 residues. Germline V lookup: CDR1 SGHKS, CDR2 YYEKEE (reference sequence). The ends lost 2 bases at V and 3 bases at J; junction bases unmatched: 2. Combining the CDR3 with reference TRBV5-5 and TRBJ1-5 gives the whole variable domain DAGVTQSPTHLIKTRGQQVTLRCSPISGHKSVSWYQQVLGQGPQFIFQYYEKEERGRGNFPDRFSARQFPNYSSELNVNALLLGDSALYLCASSFDRANQPQHFGDGTRLSIL.

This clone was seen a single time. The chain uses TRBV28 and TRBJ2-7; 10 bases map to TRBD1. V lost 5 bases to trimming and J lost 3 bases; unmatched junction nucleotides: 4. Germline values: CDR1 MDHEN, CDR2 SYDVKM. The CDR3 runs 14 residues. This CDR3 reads CASSRTGGGYEQYF. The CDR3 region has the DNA TGTGCCAGCAGTCGGACAGGGGGTGGCTACGAGCAGTACTTC.

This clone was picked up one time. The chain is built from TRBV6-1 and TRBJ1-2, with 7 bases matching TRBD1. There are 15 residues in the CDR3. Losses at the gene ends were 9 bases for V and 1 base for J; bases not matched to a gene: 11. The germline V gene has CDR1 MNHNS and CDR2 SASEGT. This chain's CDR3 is CASKEEGARNYGYTF. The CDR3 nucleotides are TGTGCCAGTAAAGAAGAGGGGGCGCGTAACTATGGCTACACCTTC.

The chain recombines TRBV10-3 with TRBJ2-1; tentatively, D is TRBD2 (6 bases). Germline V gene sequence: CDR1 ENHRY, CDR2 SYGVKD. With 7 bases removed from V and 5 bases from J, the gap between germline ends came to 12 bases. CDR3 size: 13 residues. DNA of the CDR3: TGTGCCATCATGGGGGGAGAGGACAATGAGCAGTTCTTC. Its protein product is CAIMGGEDNEQFF.

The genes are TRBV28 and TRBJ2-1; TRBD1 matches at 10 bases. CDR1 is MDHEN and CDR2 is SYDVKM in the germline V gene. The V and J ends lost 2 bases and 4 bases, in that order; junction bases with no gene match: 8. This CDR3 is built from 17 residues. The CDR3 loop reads CASSLTLGTGVYNEQFF. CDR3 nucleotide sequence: TGTGCCAGCAGTTTAACCCTCGGGACAGGGGTTTACAATGAGCAGTTCTTC.

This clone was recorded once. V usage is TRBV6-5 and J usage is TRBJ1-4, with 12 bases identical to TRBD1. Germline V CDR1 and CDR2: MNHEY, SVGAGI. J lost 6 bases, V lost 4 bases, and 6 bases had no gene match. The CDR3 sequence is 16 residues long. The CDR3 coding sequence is TGTGCCAGCAGTTCCGGGACAGGGGGCTTTTATGAAAAACTGTTTTTT. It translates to CASSSGTGGFYEKLFF.

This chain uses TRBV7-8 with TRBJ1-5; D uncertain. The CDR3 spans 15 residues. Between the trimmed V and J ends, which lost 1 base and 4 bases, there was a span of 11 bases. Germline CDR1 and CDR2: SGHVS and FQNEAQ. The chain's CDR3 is CASSLDGRTNQPQHF. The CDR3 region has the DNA TGTGCCAGCAGCTTAGATGGGCGGACTAATCAGCCCCAGCATTTT.

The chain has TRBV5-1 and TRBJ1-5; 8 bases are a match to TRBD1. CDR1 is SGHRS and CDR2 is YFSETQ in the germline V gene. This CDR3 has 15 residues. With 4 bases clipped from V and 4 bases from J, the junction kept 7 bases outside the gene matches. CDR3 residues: CASSPTGVGNQPQHF. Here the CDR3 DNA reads TGCGCCAGCAGCCCGACAGGGGTTGGGAATCAGCCCCAGCATTTT.

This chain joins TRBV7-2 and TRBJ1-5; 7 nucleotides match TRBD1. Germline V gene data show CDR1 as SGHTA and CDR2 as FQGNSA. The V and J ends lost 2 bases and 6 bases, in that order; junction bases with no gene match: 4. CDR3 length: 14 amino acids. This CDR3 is CASSLTGAPQPQHF. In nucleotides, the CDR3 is TGTGCCAGCAGCTTAACAGGGGCCCCTCAGCCCCAGCATTTT.

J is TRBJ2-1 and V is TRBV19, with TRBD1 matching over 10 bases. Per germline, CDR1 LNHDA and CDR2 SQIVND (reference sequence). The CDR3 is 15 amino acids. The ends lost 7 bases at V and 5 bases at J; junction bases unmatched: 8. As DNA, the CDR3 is TGTGCCAGTACCAGAAGACAGGGGGCAAACAATGAGCAGTTCTTC. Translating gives CASTRRQGANNEQFF. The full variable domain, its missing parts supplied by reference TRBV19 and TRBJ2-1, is DGGITQSPKYLFRKEGQNVTLSCEQNLNHDAMYWYRQDPGQGLRLIYYSQIVNDFQKGDIAEGYSVSREKKESFPLTVTSAQKNPTAFYLCASTRRQGANNEQFFGPGTRLTVL.

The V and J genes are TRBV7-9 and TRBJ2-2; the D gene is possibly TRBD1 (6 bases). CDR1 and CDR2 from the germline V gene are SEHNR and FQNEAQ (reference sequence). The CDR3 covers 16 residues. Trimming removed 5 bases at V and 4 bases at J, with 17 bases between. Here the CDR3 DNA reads TGTGCCAGCAGCCAGGACCGAGGGGGTAGCACCGGGGAGCTGTTTTTT. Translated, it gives CASSQDRGGSTGELFF. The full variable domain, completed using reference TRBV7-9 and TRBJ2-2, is DTGVSQNPRHKITKRGQNVTFRCDPISEHNRLYWYRQTLGQGPEFLTYFQNEAQLEKSRLLSDRFSAERPKGSFSTLEIQRTEQGDSAMYLCASSQDRGGSTGELFFGEGSRLTVL.

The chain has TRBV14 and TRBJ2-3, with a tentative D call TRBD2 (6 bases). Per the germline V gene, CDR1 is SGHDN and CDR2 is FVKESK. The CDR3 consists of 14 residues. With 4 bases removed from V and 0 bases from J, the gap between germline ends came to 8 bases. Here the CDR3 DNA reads TGTGCCAGCAGCCGGGGGACTAGCACAGATACGCAGTATTTT. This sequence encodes CASSRGTSTDTQYF.

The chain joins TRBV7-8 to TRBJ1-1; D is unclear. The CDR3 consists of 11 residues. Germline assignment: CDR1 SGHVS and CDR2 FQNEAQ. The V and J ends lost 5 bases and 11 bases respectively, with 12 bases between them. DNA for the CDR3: TGTGCCAGCAGCCCCGGAGTCGGGGCTTTCTTT. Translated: CASSPGVGAFF. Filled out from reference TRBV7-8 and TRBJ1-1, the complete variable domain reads GAGVSQSPRYKVAKRGQDVALRCDPISGHVSLFWYQQALGQGPEFLTYFQNEAQLDKSGLPSDRFFAERPEGSVSTLKIQRTQQEDSAVYLCASSPGVGAFFGQGTRLTVV.

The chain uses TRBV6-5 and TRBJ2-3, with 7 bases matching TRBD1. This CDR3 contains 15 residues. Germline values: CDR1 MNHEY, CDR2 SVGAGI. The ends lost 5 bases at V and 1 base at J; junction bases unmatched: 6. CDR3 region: CASSPWGQRTDTQYF. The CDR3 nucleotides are TGTGCCAGCAGTCCCTGGGGACAGCGCACAGATACGCAGTATTTT.

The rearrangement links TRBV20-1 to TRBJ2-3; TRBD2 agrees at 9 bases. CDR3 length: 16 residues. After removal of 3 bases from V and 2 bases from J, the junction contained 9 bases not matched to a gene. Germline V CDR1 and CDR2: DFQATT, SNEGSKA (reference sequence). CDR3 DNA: TGCAGTGCTAGTCTCCCTAGCGGGGTCTTCACAGATACGCAGTATTTT. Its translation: CSASLPSGVFTDTQYF.

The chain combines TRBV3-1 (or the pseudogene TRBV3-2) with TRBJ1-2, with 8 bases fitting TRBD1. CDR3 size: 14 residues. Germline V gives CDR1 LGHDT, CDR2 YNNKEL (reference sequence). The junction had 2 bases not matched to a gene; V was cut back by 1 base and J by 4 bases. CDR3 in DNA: TGTGCCAGCAGCCAAGCAGGGGGCGGCTATGGCTACACCTTC. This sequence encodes CASSQAGGGYGYTF.

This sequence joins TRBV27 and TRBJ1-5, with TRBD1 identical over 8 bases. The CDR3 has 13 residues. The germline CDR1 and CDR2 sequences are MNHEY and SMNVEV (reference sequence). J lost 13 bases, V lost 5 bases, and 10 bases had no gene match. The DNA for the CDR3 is TGTGCCAGCAGTCTCAGACAGGGGCCGTTTCAGCATTTT. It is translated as CASSLRQGPFQHF.

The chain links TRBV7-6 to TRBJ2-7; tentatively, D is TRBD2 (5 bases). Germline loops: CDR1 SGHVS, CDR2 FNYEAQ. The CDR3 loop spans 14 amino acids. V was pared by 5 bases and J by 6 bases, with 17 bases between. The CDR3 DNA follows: TGTGCCAGCAGCCACATCTGGTCTAGCACCGAGCAGTACTTC. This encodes CASSHIWSSTEQYF.

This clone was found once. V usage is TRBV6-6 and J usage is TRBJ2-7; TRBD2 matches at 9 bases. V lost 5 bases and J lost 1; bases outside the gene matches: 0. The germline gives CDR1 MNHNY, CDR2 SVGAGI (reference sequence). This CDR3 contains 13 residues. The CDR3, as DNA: TGTGCCAGCAGTAGCGGGGGGTCCTACGAGCAGTACTTC. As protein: CASSSGGSYEQYF.

The CDR3 DNA follows: TGCAGCGCCGCGAACAGTTTGAACACCGGGGAGCTGTTTTTT. Translated, it gives CSAANSLNTGELFF. V gene TRBV29-1 combines with J gene TRBJ2-2; no firm D call. The CDR3 contains 14 residues. CDR1 is SQVTM and CDR2 is ANQGSEA in the germline V gene. The V and J ends lost 7 bases and 1 base respectively, with 13 bases between them.